This T cell receptor (beta chain) was found in a study of T cell responses to AZD1222 COVID-19 vaccine. Regarding this clone: Antigen: not known.

Some clones are missing from TCRdb's copy, which holds only in-frame ones; the method was immunoSEQ multiplex PCR. The sample records about 130,000 clones, about 89% being singletons. This CDR3 has 14 amino acids. V was clipped by 6 bases and J by 0 bases, with 10 bases between them. Germline V lookup: CDR1 SGHTS, CDR2 YDEGEE. Study-level findings and limits: It should be noted that donors were predominantly white British and more often female, and clonal diversity was possibly underestimated. Across the whole spike, CD4 TCRs peaked at regions 160-218 and 743-854. When two AZD1222 doses had been given, Spike-specific TCR breadth and depth rose.

Pooled in the analysis were second doses at about 4 or about 12 weeks. This receptor was obtained from an adult who received the AZD1222 COVID-19 vaccine. The chain recombines TRBV5-8 with TRBJ1-3; possible D gene TRBD1, 5 bases. The sample in question was peripheral blood, obtained 28 days after the second AZD1222 dose. DNA of the CDR3: TGTGCCAGCATAGGACAAGGCTCTGGAAACACCATATATTTT. It yields the protein CASIGQGSGNTIYF.